Listed below are T cell receptor beta chains from one sample, sequenced in a study of molecular identifiers for immune sequencing clone quantification. TCRdb fed the PCR reads into MiXCR, producing one record per CDR3 protein. The sample records 490,000 or so distinct CDR3 sequences, about 21% being singletons. Sequenced sample: naive CD8+ T cells from blood, with Jurkat cell RNA spiked in. Receptors were obtained from a human donor in good health. Some libraries in this study had Jurkat cell RNA spiked in. Both conserved end residues are part of each CDR3. A D gene is named only where the DNA matches it firmly. The listing skips clone size in some rows; elsewhere it reads once, few, many or a size class.

d_call,clone_size,v_call,j_call,cdr3_nt,cdr3_aa
TRBD1,many,TRBV9,TRBJ2-3,TGTGCCAGCAGCGGAAGACAGGGGGCCGTAGATACGCAGTATTTT,CASSGRQGAVDTQYF
-,-,TRBV28,TRBJ2-2,TGTGCCAGCAGTTTTGGTAGCGGAAACACCGGGGAGCTGTTTTTT,CASSFGSGNTGELFF
-,many,TRBV28,TRBJ1-5,TGTGCCAGCAGTTTGGGCAGGATCAATCAGCCCCAGCATTTT,CASSLGRINQPQHF
-,many,TRBV29-1,TRBJ2-7,TGCAGCGTTGCACAGGACTCCTACGAGCAGTACTTC,CSVAQDSYEQYF
-,few,TRBV20-1,TRBJ2-1,TGCAGTGCTAGGGCACTGCAAACCTACAATGAGCAGTTCTTC,CSARALQTYNEQFF
-,-,TRBV6-2/TRBV6-3,TRBJ2-7,TGTGCCAGCAGTTACCCGACGGACGGGGGTTCGTACGAGCAGTACTTC,CASSYPTDGGSYEQYF
-,many,TRBV14,TRBJ2-2,TGTGCCAGCAGCCAAGAGTATACCGGGGAGCTGTTTTTT,CASSQEYTGELFF
-,few,TRBV5-1,TRBJ2-5,TGCGCCAGCAGCTTGGCCGAGGGGATTGGGGGGTTGGAGACCCAGTACTTC,CASSLAEGIGGLETQYF
TRBD2,many,TRBV20-1,TRBJ2-5,TGCAGTGCTTACGAACCAGCGGGGACGTACCAAGAGACCCAGTACTTC,CSAYEPAGTYQETQYF
-,-,TRBV24-1,TRBJ2-3,TGTGCCACCAGTGGTACTAGCCTTATCGGTATAGATACGCAGTATTTT,CATSGTSLIGIDTQYF
-,-,TRBV30,TRBJ1-2,TGTGCCTGGAGTGTGCAAGTAGGCTACACCTTC,CAWSVQVGYTF
-,once,TRBV4-3,TRBJ1-3,TGCGCCAGCAGCCGAGACCGGTATATTTCTGGAAACACCATATATTTT,CASSRDRYISGNTIYF
-,-,TRBV7-8,TRBJ1-1,TGTGCCAGCAGCCCCGACACGATGAACACTGAAGCTTTCTTT,CASSPDTMNTEAFF
-,-,TRBV2,TRBJ1-6,TGTGCCAGCAGTACGGACGGGTCCTATAATTCACCCCTCCACTTT,CASSTDGSYNSPLHF
TRBD2,many,TRBV28,TRBJ2-2,TGTGCCAGCTCGGGACTAATAAACACCGGGGAGCTGTTTTTT,CASSGLINTGELFF
TRBD2,-,TRBV3-1,TRBJ2-1,TGTGCCAGCAGCCAAGAACTAGCGGGGTACAATGAGCAGTTCTTC,CASSQELAGYNEQFF
TRBD1,-,TRBV18,TRBJ2-1,TGTGCCAGCTCACCTTCGGGACAGGGGCGAGGAGAGCAGTTCTTC,CASSPSGQGRGEQFF
TRBD2,many,TRBV3-1,TRBJ2-4,TGTGCCAGCAGCCAGTCTAGCGGTTTGGACAAAAACATTCAGTACTTC,CASSQSSGLDKNIQYF
-,many,TRBV9,TRBJ2-3,TGTGCCAGCAGCGTAGCCGACCCTTTCATTTTCACAGATACGCAGTATTTT,CASSVADPFIFTDTQYF
-,-,TRBV5-6,TRBJ2-1,TGTGCCAGCAGCTTGGAGGGACGTGATTACAATGAGCAGTTCTTC,CASSLEGRDYNEQFF
-,-,TRBV7-9,TRBJ1-3,TGTGCCAGCAGCGCTGTAGCGGATGGAAACACCATATATTTT,CASSAVADGNTIYF
-,few,TRBV20-1,TRBJ2-7,TGCAGTGCCCCCAGGGGCCACGAGCAGTACTTC,CSAPRGHEQYF
-,few,TRBV6-5,TRBJ2-1,TGTGCCAGCAGTTACGGGGGAACAGGCGATGAGCAGTTCTTC,CASSYGGTGDEQFF
TRBD2,once,TRBV4-3,TRBJ2-4,TGCGCCAGCAGCCAAGATTGGCCAGCGGGAGCAAGAAACCAGTACTTC,CASSQDWPAGARNQYF
TRBD2,-,TRBV7-9,TRBJ2-5,TGTGCCAGCAGCTTAGTCGGGTCTAGCGGTCGGTCGGCCCAGTACTTC,CASSLVGSSGRSAQYF
-,-,TRBV6-2/TRBV6-3,TRBJ1-1,TGTGCCTGCAGCCAAGGGTCCCGGACCACTGAAGCTTTCTTT,CACSQGSRTTEAFF
-,many,TRBV7-9,TRBJ2-7,TGTGCCAGCGGCGGGACAGATCTCTACGAGCAGTACTTC,CASGGTDLYEQYF
-,-,TRBV4-3,TRBJ2-7,TGCGCCAGCAGCCAAGCGGCTTACAGCTCCTACGAGCAGTACTTC,CASSQAAYSSYEQYF
-,-,TRBV3-1,TRBJ2-1,TGTGCCAGCAGCCAAGAGGGGCGGAGTGAGCAGTTCTTC,CASSQEGRSEQFF
-,many,TRBV7-2,TRBJ2-3,TGTGCCAGCAGCTCACCGACTACAGATACGCAGTATTTT,CASSSPTTDTQYF